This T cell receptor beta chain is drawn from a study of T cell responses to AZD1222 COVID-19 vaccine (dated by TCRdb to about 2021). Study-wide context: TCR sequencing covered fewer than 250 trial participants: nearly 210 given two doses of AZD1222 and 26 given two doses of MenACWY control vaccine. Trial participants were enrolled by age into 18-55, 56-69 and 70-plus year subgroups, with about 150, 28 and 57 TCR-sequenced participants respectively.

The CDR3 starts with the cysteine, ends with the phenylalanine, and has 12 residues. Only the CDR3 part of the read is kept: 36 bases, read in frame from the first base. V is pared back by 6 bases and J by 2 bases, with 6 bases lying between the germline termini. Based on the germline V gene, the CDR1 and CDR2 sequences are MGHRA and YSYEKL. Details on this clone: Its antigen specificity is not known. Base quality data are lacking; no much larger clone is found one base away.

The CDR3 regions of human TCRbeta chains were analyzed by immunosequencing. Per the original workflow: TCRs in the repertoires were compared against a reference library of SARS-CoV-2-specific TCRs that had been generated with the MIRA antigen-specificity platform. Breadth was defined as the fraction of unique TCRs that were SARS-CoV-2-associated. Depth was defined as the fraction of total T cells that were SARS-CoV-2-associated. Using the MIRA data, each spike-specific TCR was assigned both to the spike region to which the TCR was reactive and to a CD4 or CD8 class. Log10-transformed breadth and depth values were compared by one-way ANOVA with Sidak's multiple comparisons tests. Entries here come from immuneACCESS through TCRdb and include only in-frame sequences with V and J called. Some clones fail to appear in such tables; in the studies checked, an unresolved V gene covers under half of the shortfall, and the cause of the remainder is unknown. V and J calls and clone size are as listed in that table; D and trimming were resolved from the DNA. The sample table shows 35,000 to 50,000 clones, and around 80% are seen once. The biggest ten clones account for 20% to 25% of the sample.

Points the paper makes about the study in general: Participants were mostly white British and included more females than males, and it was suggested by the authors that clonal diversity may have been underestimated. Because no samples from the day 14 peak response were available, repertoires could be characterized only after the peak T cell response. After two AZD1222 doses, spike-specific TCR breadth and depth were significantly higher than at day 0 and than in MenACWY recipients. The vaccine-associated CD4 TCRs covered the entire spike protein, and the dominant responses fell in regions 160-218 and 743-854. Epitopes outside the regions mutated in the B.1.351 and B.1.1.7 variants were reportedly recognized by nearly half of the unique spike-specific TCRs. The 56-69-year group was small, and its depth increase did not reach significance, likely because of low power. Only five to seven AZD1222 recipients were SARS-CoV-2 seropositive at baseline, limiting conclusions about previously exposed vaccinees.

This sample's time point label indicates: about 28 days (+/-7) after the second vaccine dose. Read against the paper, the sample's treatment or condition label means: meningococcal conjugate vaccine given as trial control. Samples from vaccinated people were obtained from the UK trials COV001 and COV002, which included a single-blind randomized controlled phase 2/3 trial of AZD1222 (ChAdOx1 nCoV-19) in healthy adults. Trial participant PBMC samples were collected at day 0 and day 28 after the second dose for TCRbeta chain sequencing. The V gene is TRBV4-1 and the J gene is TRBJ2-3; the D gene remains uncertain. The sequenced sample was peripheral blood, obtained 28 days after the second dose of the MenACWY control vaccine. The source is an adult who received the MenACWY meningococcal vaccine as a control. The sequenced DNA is TGCGCCAGCAGGGATTTCACAGATACGCAGTATTTT. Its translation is CASRDFTDTQYF.